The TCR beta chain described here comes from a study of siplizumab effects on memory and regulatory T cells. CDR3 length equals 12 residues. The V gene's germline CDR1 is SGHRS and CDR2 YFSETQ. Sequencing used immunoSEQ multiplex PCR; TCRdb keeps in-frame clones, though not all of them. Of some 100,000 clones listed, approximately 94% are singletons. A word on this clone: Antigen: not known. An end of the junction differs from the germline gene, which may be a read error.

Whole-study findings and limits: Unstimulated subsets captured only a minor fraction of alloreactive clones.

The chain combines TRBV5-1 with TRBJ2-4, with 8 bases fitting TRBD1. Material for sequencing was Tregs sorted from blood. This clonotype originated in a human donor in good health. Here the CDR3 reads CASSPMTGVWHF. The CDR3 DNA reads TGCGCCAGCAGCCCCATGACAGGGGTCTGGCACTTC.